A selection of T cell receptor beta chains follows, all from one sample in a study of shared clonotypes between healthy human individuals. Profiled with immunoSEQ multiplex PCR; TCRdb holds only in-frame clones, not every one. The data show about 2.1 million clones, 90% to 95% seen once. Sequenced material: naive CD8+ T cells from PBMCs. Receptors were obtained from a man younger than 35 in good health. Some clones in this sample may be carry-over from other donors' samples. The CDR3 runs from the conserved cysteine through the conserved F or W. A D gene is named only where the DNA matches it firmly.

cdr3_aa cdr3_nt cdr3_length j_call v_call d_call
CASSLLLGFIAGGGYNEQFF TGTGCCAGCAGTTTATTATTGGGGTTTATAGCGGGAGGGGGCTACAATGAGCAGTTCTTC 20 TRBJ2-1 TRBV28 TRBD2
CASSTADLTEAFF TGTGCCAGCAGCACCGCGGATCTTACTGAAGCTTTCTTT 13 TRBJ1-1 TRBV5-4 .
CASSEGPGRGWFGYTF TGTGCCAGCAGTGAAGGGCCGGGCAGGGGGTGGTTTGGCTACACCTTC 16 TRBJ1-2 TRBV27 TRBD1
CASSFLRGSTDTQYF TGTGCCAGCAGCTTCCTGCGCGGTAGCACAGATACGCAGTATTTT 15 TRBJ2-3 TRBV7-9 .
CASSPGGTSGTGELFF TGTGCCAGCAGCCCCGGGGGGACTAGCGGGACCGGGGAGCTGTTTTTT 16 TRBJ2-2 TRBV13 TRBD2
CASSITRDSWRNTIYF TGTGCCAGCAGCATCACAAGGGACAGCTGGAGAAACACCATATATTTT 16 TRBJ1-3 TRBV9 TRBD1
CASSPRDSVYNEQFF TGTGCCAGCAGTCCCCGGGACAGCGTTTACAATGAGCAGTTCTTC 15 TRBJ2-1 TRBV6-6 TRBD1
CASSEVWPGRRETQYF TGTGCCAGCAGTGAAGTGTGGCCCGGGCGGCGAGAGACCCAGTACTTC 16 TRBJ2-5 TRBV6-1 .
CASSQVRDDTEAFF TGCGCCAGCAGCCAAGTGCGGGATGACACTGAAGCTTTCTTT 14 TRBJ1-1 TRBV4-1 .
CASSEALEGVSDEQFF TGTGCCAGCAGTGAAGCGTTGGAGGGAGTCAGCGATGAGCAGTTCTTC 16 TRBJ2-1 TRBV6-1 .
CASSISPGSNQPQHF TGTGCCAGTAGTATTTCCCCCGGGAGCAATCAGCCCCAGCATTTT 15 TRBJ1-5 TRBV19 .